The 26 T cell receptor beta chains given below trace back to one sample, sequenced in a study of regulatory T cells in long-lasting Graves disease. Building the TCR beta libraries relied on iRepertoire HTBI primers, and CDR3 regions underwent Arm-PCR. TCRdb reprocessed the multiplex PCR reads with MiXCR, giving one entry per CDR3 protein. The sample includes 430,000 or so distinct CDR3 sequences, roughly a fifth of them seen just once. As to time point: persistent/refractory GD, antithyroid drugs over 5 years with positive TRAb. PBMC-derived RNA was used for the TCR library. This specimen consisted of peripheral blood mononuclear cells (PBMCs), obtained when the disease was refractory, from a patient treated with antithyroid drugs. Receptors were obtained from a female donor with Graves disease.

This clonotype was detected ten times or more. V gene TRBV28 combines with J gene TRBJ2-2; D assignment may be TRBD1 or TRBD2 (5 bases each). CDR1 is MDHEN and CDR2 is SYDVKM in the germline V gene. The CDR3 runs to 14 residues. Trimming pared 6 bases from V and 4 bases from J, leaving 12 bases between. In DNA form, the CDR3 reads TGTGCCAGCAGCGCTGGGACGGTCACCGGGGAGCTGTTTTTT. Its protein product is CASSAGTVTGELFF.

There are many counts of this clonotype. This chain joins TRBV6-1 and TRBJ2-2; D tentatively reads TRBD1 or TRBD2 (5 bases each). V dropped 8 bases and J dropped 6 bases, with 16 bases sitting between them. Germline-derived CDR1 and CDR2 are MNHNS and SASEGT. CDR3 length equals 14 residues. CDR3 sequence reads: CASRPGRGSGELFF. The CDR3 nucleotides read TGTGCCAGCCGTCCGGGAAGGGGTTCCGGGGAGCTGTTTTTT.

In the case of this clonotype: At one boundary the junction diverges from the germline segment, which might be a read error. The chain employs TRBV28 and TRBJ1-4, with 8 bases that match TRBD1. CDR3 size: 16 residues. The germline gives CDR1 MDHEN, CDR2 SYDVKM. The DNA of the CDR3 is TGTGCCAGCAGTGGCAGGGGGCTCCCCTATAATTCACCCCCCCACTTT. This gives the protein CASSGRGLPYNSPPHF.

This clonotype was recorded at least ten times. The chain joins TRBV27 to TRBJ2-5, with D perhaps matching TRBD2 (6 bases). CDR3 length: 12 amino acids. Germline V gives CDR1 MNHEY, CDR2 SMNVEV (reference sequence). Trimming took 8 bases from V and 5 from J, leaving 12 bases between them. This CDR3 reads CASWREEETQYF. DNA for the CDR3: TGTGCCAGCTGGAGGGAGGAGGAGACCCAGTACTTC.

The rearrangement joins TRBV7-3 to TRBJ1-3; no clear D. The CDR3 covers 13 residues. The germline CDR1 and CDR2 sequences are SGHTA and FQGTGA. Trimming removed 5 bases at V and 3 bases at J, with 8 bases between. In DNA, the CDR3 is TGTGCCAGCAGCCCAGCGTTTGGAAACACCATATATTTT. Translation: CASSPAFGNTIYF.

This clonotype has ten or more counts. The chain combines TRBV28 with TRBJ2-7; TRBD2 aligns across 7 bases. Looked up from germline, CDR1 is MDHEN and CDR2 is SYDVKM. The CDR3 is made up of 14 amino acids. Losses at the gene ends were 2 bases for V and 3 bases for J; bases not matched to a gene: 4. CDR3 in amino acids: CASSLQAGDYEQYF. DNA of the CDR3: TGTGCCAGCAGTTTACAGGCGGGAGACTACGAGCAGTACTTC.

This clonotype was seen ten or more times. This chain joins TRBV12-3 or TRBV12-4 and TRBJ1-2; 10 nucleotides align to TRBD1. This CDR3 is built from 15 residues. Trimming removed 7 bases from V and 3 bases from J; junction bases left unmatched: 8. The CDR3 DNA follows: TGTGCCAGCACCGGACAGGACAGGGGGGACTATGGCTACACCTTC. Its protein product is CASTGQDRGDYGYTF.

The rearrangement joins TRBV27 to TRBJ2-5; D call uncertain. V was pared by 3 bases and J by 4 bases, with 12 bases between. CDR1 and CDR2 (germline): MNHEY, SMNVEV (reference sequence). The CDR3 has 14 residues. Here the CDR3 reads CASSLAITGETQYF. As DNA, the CDR3 is TGTGCCAGCAGTTTGGCAATCACGGGAGAGACCCAGTACTTC.

This clonotype occurred a few times. As DNA, the CDR3 is TGTGCCAGTAGTATGGGACTAGCGGGAGGCCTTCGAACGAAGGAGCAGTACTTC. Its protein is CASSMGLAGGLRTKEQYF. The genes are TRBV19 and TRBJ2-7; TRBD2 matches at 15 bases. Germline CDR1 reads LNHDA; CDR2 reads SQIVND (reference sequence). V dropped 3 bases and J dropped 7; count of bases not matched to a gene: 13. The CDR3 runs 18 residues.

This clonotype was found many times. The gene calls are TRBV28 and TRBJ1-4, with 8 bases matching TRBD1. Germline V gene sequence: CDR1 MDHEN, CDR2 SYDVKM. V lost 6 bases and J lost 8; bases outside the gene matches: 8. There are 14 residues in the CDR3. In DNA form, the CDR3 reads TGTGCCAGCAGCCTAGCAGGGGGCTGGGAAAAACTGTTTTTT. Its translation is CASSLAGGWEKLFF.

This clonotype was observed many times. The rearrangement links TRBV5-1 to TRBJ1-3; unclear D gene. From germline, CDR1 is SGHRS and CDR2 YFSETQ. The CDR3 has 15 amino acids. Trimming shortened V by 3 bases and J by 0 bases, and 10 bases separated the two germline ends. CDR3 loop: CASSSDGISGNTIYF. The CDR3 DNA reads as TGCGCCAGCAGCTCAGACGGGATCTCTGGAAACACCATATATTTT.

This clonotype was detected only a few times. The J gene is TRBJ2-2, the V gene TRBV27, with 12 nucleotides matching TRBD2. Germline trimming cut 5 bases from V and 6 bases from J; bases unmatched to any gene: 4. In germline, CDR1 is MNHEY, CDR2 SMNVEV (reference sequence). The CDR3 sequence is 15 residues long. CDR3 sequence (DNA): TGTGCCAGCAGTGAGGGACTAGCGGGTCCCGGGGAGCTGTTTTTT. Translation gives CASSEGLAGPGELFF.

This clonotype has just a few counts. The rearrangement uses TRBV7-2 and TRBJ1-5; D unresolved. Trimming removed 1 base from V and 0 bases from J, with 7 bases in between. The germline CDR1 and CDR2 sequences are SGHTA and FQGNSA. CDR3 length: 15 amino acids. The CDR3: CASSLEFSSNQPQHF. The CDR3 region has the DNA TGTGCCAGCAGCTTAGAATTCTCTAGCAATCAGCCCCAGCATTTT.

In its sample, this clonotype was seen many times. This sequence joins TRBV6-1 and TRBJ2-5; 11 bases match TRBD1. Trimming took 6 bases from V and 2 from J; bases not matched to a gene: 5. This CDR3 contains 15 residues. The germline gives CDR1 MNHNS, CDR2 SASEGT. CDR3 coding DNA: TGTGCCAGCAGCCACCGGGACAGGGGGCAAGAGACCCAGTACTTC. The encoded protein is CASSHRDRGQETQYF.

V and J are TRBV20-1 and TRBJ2-2; 9 bases agree with TRBD1. Per germline, CDR1 DFQATT and CDR2 SNEGSKA (reference sequence). The CDR3 sequence is 14 residues long. Trimming took 4 bases from V and 6 from J; bases not matched to a gene: 6. Written as DNA, the CDR3 is TGCAGTGCTACCGGGACAGGGTGGCCCGGGGAGCTGTTTTTT. Its protein is CSATGTGWPGELFF.

Concerning this clonotype: A single base separates this from a much larger clone, so it may be a read error. As the CDR3 is not closed by the conserved phenylalanine or tryptophan, this likely results from a read error. The rearrangement links TRBV24-1 to TRBJ1-4, with 11 bases that match TRBD1. CDR1 is KGHDR and CDR2 is SFDVKD in the germline V gene. With V trimmed by 4 bases and J by 12 bases, 9 bases remained unmatched. The CDR3 is 15 residues long. For the CDR3, the DNA is TGTGCCACCAGTGACCCCGGACAGGGGGCCTCGGAACTGTTTTTG. It translates to CATSDPGQGASELFL.

The chain links TRBV5-5 to TRBJ2-7; a weak D match, TRBD2 (6 bases). The CDR3 totals 13 residues. CDR1 SGHKS and CDR2 YYEKEE come from the germline V gene (reference sequence). Trimming took off 1 base at V and 6 bases at J, with 11 bases between the two ends. As DNA, the CDR3 is TGTGCCAGCAGCTTGCAGGCGGGACGCGAGCAGTACTTC. This codes for CASSLQAGREQYF.

There are a few counts of this clonotype. V usage is TRBV27 and J usage is TRBJ1-5; D remains unclear. This CDR3 spans 13 amino acids. V was cut by 6 bases and J by 7 bases, with 13 bases left in between. The germline V gene encodes CDR1 MNHEY and CDR2 SMNVEV (reference sequence). The CDR3 DNA follows: TGTGCCAGCAGCCTTCGATTTACCCAGCCCCAGCATTTT. Translated: CASSLRFTQPQHF.

The sample holds many counts of this clonotype. The rearrangement uses TRBV16 and TRBJ1-1; TRBD1 matches at 8 bases. Trimming removed 4 bases from V and 2 bases from J; junction bases left unmatched: 3. Germline CDR1 reads KGHSY; CDR2 reads FQNENV. This CDR3 region has 14 residues. CDR3: CASSPQGANTEAFF. The CDR3 DNA is TGTGCCAGCAGCCCGCAGGGGGCCAACACTGAAGCTTTCTTT.

J is TRBJ2-3 and V is TRBV28, with 10 bases that match TRBD1. The CDR3 totals 14 residues. The germline gives CDR1 MDHEN, CDR2 SYDVKM. After removal of 10 bases from V and 6 bases from J, the junction contained 10 bases not matched to a gene. The CDR3 region has the DNA TGTGCCATCCGGACAGGGGGTGGTCGCGATACGCAGTATTTT. It codes for CAIRTGGGRDTQYF. The complete variable domain, with remaining parts taken from reference TRBV28 and TRBJ2-3, reads DVKVTQSSRYLVKRTGEKVFLECVQDMDHENMFWYRQDPGLGLRLIYFSYDVKMKEKGDIPEGYSVSREKKERFSLILESASTNQTSMYLCAIRTGGGRDTQYFGPGTRLTVL.

This clonotype was counted many times. The chain joins TRBV28 to TRBJ1-1, with 7 bases identical to TRBD1. The CDR3 covers 14 residues. J gave up 3 bases and V 1 base, and 2 bases lay outside the gene matches. CDR1 is MDHEN, CDR2 SYDVKM, per germline. CDR3 coding DNA: TGTGCCAGCAGTTTATACAGGGGCTACACTGAAGCTTTCTTT. It yields the protein CASSLYRGYTEAFF.

This clonotype was detected ten times or more. This chain connects TRBV20-1 to TRBJ1-4, with TRBD1 matching 11 bases. Germline lookup yields CDR1 DFQATT and CDR2 SNEGSKA (reference sequence). This CDR3 is 16 amino acids long. V gave up 6 bases and J gave up 11 bases; unmatched junction bases: 17. CDR3 nucleotides: TGCAGTGCCTTCGGACAGGGGGCGGCGGGGAGTGTGAAACTGTTTTTT. This translates into CSAFGQGAAGSVKLFF.

Many counts were recorded for this clonotype. The junction shows a germline mismatch at one end, possibly a read error. V and J are TRBV19 and TRBJ2-5; no definite D call. The CDR3 consists of 13 residues. In germline, CDR1 is LNHDA, CDR2 SQIVND (reference sequence). CDR3 sequence (DNA): TGTGCCAGTAGTCTAGAGATGCAAGAGACCCAGTACTTC. Translation gives CASSLEMQETQYF.

The genes are TRBV5-1 and TRBJ2-5; D uncertain. The CDR3 length is 13 residues. In germline, CDR1 is SGHRS, CDR2 YFSETQ. V lost 8 bases and J lost 4, with 15 bases in between. The CDR3 protein is CASAPGSGETQYF. The CDR3 DNA sequence: TGCGCCAGTGCCCCGGGTTCTGGAGAGACCCAGTACTTC.

This clonotype was counted only a few times. The chain recombines TRBV6-1 with TRBJ2-7; D possibly corresponds to TRBD2 (6 bases). This CDR3 contains 14 residues. Trimming removed 4 bases at V and 4 bases at J, with 14 bases between. Looked up from germline, CDR1 is MNHNS and CDR2 is SASEGT. As DNA, the CDR3 is TGTGCCAGCAGTGCCCGGGAGAACGTGTACGAGCAGTACTTC. Translation: CASSARENVYEQYF.

This clonotype was recorded many times. The chain carries TRBV28 and TRBJ2-2; weak D call: TRBD2 (5 bases). Germline CDR1 reads MDHEN; CDR2 reads SYDVKM. Deletions cut 6 bases from V and 5 bases from J, with 10 bases between. The CDR3 is 13 amino acids. The CDR3 nucleotides are TGTGCCAGCAGAAATGGCGGGACCGGGGAGCTGTTTTTT. It yields the protein CASRNGGTGELFF.